The 12 T cell receptor beta chains reported below all come from one sample, sequenced in a study of human T cells and chemical hapten exposure. Time point described: patch test 1, 2 weeks after DPC sensitization. Indicated treatment: therapeutic diphenylcyclopropenone sensitization with weekly scalp DPC. MiXCR, applied by TCRdb to the RACE reads, yields one record per CDR3 protein. The profile shows 100,000 to 150,000 distinct CDR3 sequences, approximately 15% of them singletons. Sequencing was performed on whole blood, taken in connection with sensitization to the hapten diphenylcyclopropenone (DPC). These receptors all stem from a man aged 18 to 29 with alopecia areata. Some clones in this sample may be carry-over from other donors' samples.

This clonotype was seen only a few times. The chain joins TRBV29-1 to TRBJ2-4; D possibly uses TRBD1 or TRBD2 (5 bases each). The V and J ends lost 6 bases and 4 bases respectively, with 16 bases between them. Germline CDR1 reads SQVTM; CDR2 reads ANQGSEA. The CDR3 loop spans 14 amino acids. CDR3 protein: CSVGPRGPKNIQYF. CDR3 DNA: TGCAGCGTCGGGCCTAGGGGACCAAAAAACATTCAGTACTTC.

There are a few counts of this clonotype. Here the CDR3 reads CASSEARGGYGYTF. DNA of the CDR3: TGTGCCAGCAGTGAAGCGAGAGGGGGCTATGGCTACACCTTC. The chain joins TRBV6-1 to TRBJ1-2; maybe TRBD1 (6 bases). Trimming removed 0 bases at V and 4 bases at J, with 9 bases between. CDR3 size: 14 residues. Per the germline V gene, CDR1 is MNHNS and CDR2 is SASEGT.

A few counts support this clonotype. The chain couples TRBV28 to TRBJ2-6; D gene ambiguous. The germline gives CDR1 MDHEN, CDR2 SYDVKM. This CDR3 has 16 residues. V was pared by 2 bases and J by 4 bases, with 12 bases between. CDR3 coding DNA: TGTGCCAGCAGTTTAATAAATAGCCCCGGGGCCAACGTCCTGACTTTC. As protein: CASSLINSPGANVLTF.

In its sample, this clonotype was seen a few times. V gene TRBV9 combines with J gene TRBJ1-1; D remains unclear. The CDR3 has 13 residues. Germline V gene lookup returns CDR1 SGDLS and CDR2 YYNGEE. V lost 0 bases, J lost 1 base, and 4 bases lay in between. The CDR3 bases are TGTGCCAGCAGCGTAGATTGGAACACTGAAGCTTTCTTT. Its protein product is CASSVDWNTEAFF. Combining the CDR3 with reference TRBV9 and TRBJ1-1 gives the whole variable domain DSGVTQTPKHLITATGQRVTLRCSPRSGDLSVYWYQQSLDQGLQFLIQYYNGEERAKGNILERFSAQQFPDLHSELNLSSLELGDSALYFCASSVDWNTEAFFGQGTRLTVV.

The J gene is TRBJ2-5, the V gene TRBV7-8, with D maybe TRBD2 (7 bases). The V gene lost 6 bases and the J gene lost 9 bases, with 32 bases spanning the gap. The germline V gene encodes CDR1 SGHVS and CDR2 FQNEAQ. CDR3 length: 18 amino acids. For the CDR3, the DNA is TGTGCCAGCAGAGGGGGTCGGAGGGCTAGCGGTCGCGGCGGGGCCCAGTACTTC. Its translation is CASRGGRRASGRGGAQYF.

This clonotype was found many times. The chain couples TRBV28 to TRBJ1-3, with D perhaps matching TRBD1 (5 bases). The CDR3 spans 19 residues. Trimming shortened V by 5 bases and J by 4 bases, and 27 bases separated the two germline ends. Germline lookup yields CDR1 MDHEN and CDR2 SYDVKM. The DNA for the CDR3 is TGTGCCAGCAGTCTTGTTGTTATTAGAAGGGACGGACGGGGAAACACCATATATTTT. Its translation is CASSLVVIRRDGRGNTIYF. The variable domain in full, with the rest retrieved from reference TRBV28 and TRBJ1-3, is DVKVTQSSRYLVKRTGEKVFLECVQDMDHENMFWYRQDPGLGLRLIYFSYDVKMKEKGDIPEGYSVSREKKERFSLILESASTNQTSMYLCASSLVVIRRDGRGNTIYFGEGSWLTVV.

The chain couples TRBV7-9 to TRBJ2-5, with 12 bases fitting TRBD1. The germline gives CDR1 SEHNR, CDR2 FQNEAQ (reference sequence). Unmatched junction bases numbered 3, after V lost 8 bases and J lost 5 bases. The CDR3 consists of 13 residues. The CDR3 spells CASGTGGWETQYF. CDR3 coding DNA: TGTGCCAGCGGGACAGGGGGCTGGGAGACCCAGTACTTC. The entire variable domain, with the rest obtained from reference TRBV7-9 and TRBJ2-5, is as follows: DTGVSQNPRHKITKRGQNVTFRCDPISEHNRLYWYRQTLGQGPEFLTYFQNEAQLEKSRLLSDRFSAERPKGSFSTLEIQRTEQGDSAMYLCASGTGGWETQYFGPGTRLLVL.

This clonotype was observed a few times. The J gene is TRBJ2-1, the V gene TRBV4-1; D assignment may be TRBD1 or TRBD2 (5 bases each). The CDR3 has 15 residues. Germline lookup yields CDR1 MGHRA and CDR2 YSYEKL. Trimming cost V 4 bases and J 9 bases, with 19 bases left between them. CDR3 region: CASSPGPTTGTEQFF. The CDR3 DNA sequence: TGCGCCAGCAGCCCGGGCCCAACCACGGGGACTGAGCAGTTCTTC.

The J gene is TRBJ1-1, the V gene TRBV7-9; D not resolved. Germline CDR1 and CDR2: SEHNR and FQNEAQ (reference sequence). This CDR3 spans 14 amino acids. Trimming removed 4 bases from V and 2 bases from J, with 11 bases in between. The CDR3 DNA is TGTGCCAGCAGCTCGGGCCAGTTAAACACTGAAGCTTTCTTT. Translating gives CASSSGQLNTEAFF.

A few counts support this clonotype. The V call is TRBV6-5, the J call TRBJ2-3; 11 nucleotides agree with TRBD2. Losses at the gene ends were 6 bases for V and 1 base for J; bases not matched to a gene: 15. This CDR3 region has 19 residues. Germline CDR1 reads MNHEY; CDR2 reads SVGAGI. CDR3 DNA sequence: TGTGCCAGCAGCCCGACTCTAGCGGGGGGACCACTCGGCACAGATACGCAGTATTTT. Translating it yields CASSPTLAGGPLGTDTQYF.

This clonotype was found a few times. CDR3 protein: CSVGRTETYEQYF. CDR3 DNA sequence: TGCAGCGTTGGCCGGACGGAGACCTACGAGCAGTACTTC. The chain joins TRBV29-1 to TRBJ2-7; no reliable D call. V lost 4 bases to trimming and J lost 2 bases, with 12 bases between them. CDR1 and CDR2 from the germline V gene are SQVTM and ANQGSEA. The CDR3 spans 13 residues.

The rearrangement joins TRBV5-5 to TRBJ2-7, with D possibly TRBD1 on 9 matching bases. CDR1 is SGHKS, CDR2 YYEKEE, per germline (reference sequence). The CDR3 loop spans 14 amino acids. The CDR3 reads CANSGGQGSYEQYV. CDR3 in DNA: TGTGCCAACAGCGGGGGACAGGGATCCTACGAGCAGTACGTC.